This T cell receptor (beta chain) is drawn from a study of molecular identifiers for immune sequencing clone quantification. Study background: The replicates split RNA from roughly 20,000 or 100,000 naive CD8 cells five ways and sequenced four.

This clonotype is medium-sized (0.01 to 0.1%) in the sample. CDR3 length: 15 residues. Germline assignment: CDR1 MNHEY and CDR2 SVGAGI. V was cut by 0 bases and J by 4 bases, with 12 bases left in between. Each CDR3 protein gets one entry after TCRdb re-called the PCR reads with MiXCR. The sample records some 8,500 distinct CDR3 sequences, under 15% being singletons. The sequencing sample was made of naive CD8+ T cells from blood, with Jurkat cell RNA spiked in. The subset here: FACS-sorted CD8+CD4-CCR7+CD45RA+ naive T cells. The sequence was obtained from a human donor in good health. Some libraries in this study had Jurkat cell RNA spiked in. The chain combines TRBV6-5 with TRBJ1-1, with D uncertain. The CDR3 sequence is CASSYSTARPTEAFF. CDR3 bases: TGTGCCAGCAGTTACTCGACCGCCAGACCCACTGAAGCTTTCTTT.